These 24 T cell receptor beta chains originate from one sample sequenced in a study of multiple sclerosis patients with progressive multifocal leukoencephalopathy. Time point here: approximately 12 months of natalizumab therapy. Data came from immunoSEQ multiplex PCR; TCRdb stores just in-frame clones and leaves some out. Among some 28,000 clones listed, 90% were seen once. Here the sequenced sample was PBMCs, taken from a patient treated with natalizumab. The receptors shown here come from a human donor with multiple sclerosis.

The CDR3 DNA sequence: TGTGCCATTAGGGACAGGGACCGCACAGATACGCAGTATTTT. Its translation is CAIRDRDRTDTQYF. This chain uses TRBV10-3 with TRBJ2-3; 9 bases match TRBD1. The CDR3 contains 14 residues. The V segment lost 9 bases and the J segment 1 base; nucleotides outside the gene matches: 5. Per germline, CDR1 ENHRY and CDR2 SYGVKD.

The chain combines TRBV1 with TRBJ1-2; the tabulated D call, TRBD1, remains unverified against the DNA. TRBV1 is deemed a pseudogene. The length of the CDR3 is 16 residues. This CDR3 is CTSSQRDRIGFYGYTF. As DNA, the CDR3 is TGCACCAGCAGCCAAAGGGACAGAATAGGATTCTATGGCTACACCTTC.

The chain employs TRBV25-1 and TRBJ1-4; 9 nucleotides agree with TRBD1. The germline gives CDR1 MGHDK, CDR2 SYGVNS. V shed 3 bases, J shed 6 bases, and the junction held 2 bases outside the gene matches. The CDR3 is 14 residues long. CDR3 DNA sequence: TGTGCCAGCAGTGAGAGGGACAGGGATGAAAAACTGTTTTTT. This translates into CASSERDRDEKLFF. Based on the CDR3 plus reference TRBV25-1 and TRBJ1-4, the full variable domain is EADIYQTPRYLVIGTGKKITLECSQTMGHDKMYWYQQDPGMELHLIHYSYGVNSTEKGDLSSESTVSRIRTEHFPLTLESARPSHTSQYLCASSERDRDEKLFFGSGTQLSVL.

J is TRBJ2-2 and V is TRBV19; the match to TRBD1 covers 8 bases. CDR3 size: 15 residues. V was clipped by 6 bases and J by 4 bases; unmatched bases: 7. Germline V lookup: CDR1 LNHDA, CDR2 SQIVND (reference sequence). The CDR3 is CASRRQGAPTGELFF. CDR3 nucleotide sequence: TGTGCCAGTAGGCGGCAGGGGGCCCCCACCGGGGAGCTGTTTTTT.

The chain links TRBV6-1 to TRBJ2-2; TRBD2 aligns across 7 bases. V dropped 8 bases and J dropped 6; count of bases not matched to a gene: 9. Looked up from germline, CDR1 is MNHNS and CDR2 is SASEGT. The CDR3 totals 14 residues. The CDR3 DNA sequence: TGTGCCAGCTCTTGGGGAGGGGTGGCCGGGGAGCTGTTTTTT. Protein product: CASSWGGVAGELFF.

This clone was seen a few times. This rearrangement joins TRBV7-9 to TRBJ1-2; 10 bases align to TRBD1. The CDR3 extends over 14 amino acids. The trim removed 1 base at V and 6 bases at J, leaving 2 bases unmatched. Per the germline V gene, CDR1 is SEHNR and CDR2 is FQNEAQ (reference sequence). CDR3 sequence: CASSLGGQGDGYTF. The DNA of the CDR3 is TGTGCCAGCAGCTTAGGAGGACAGGGGGATGGCTACACCTTC.

The chain carries TRBV27 and TRBJ2-3; the D is unclear. CDR1 and CDR2 (germline): MNHEY, SMNVEV (reference sequence). CDR3 length: 12 amino acids. V shed 6 bases and J shed 4 bases, with 8 bases lying between them. CDR3 nucleotide sequence: TGTGCCAGCAGGAGGTCCGCAGATACGCAGTATTTT. It specifies CASRRSADTQYF.

The chain joins TRBV19 to TRBJ1-5, with a tentative D call TRBD1 (5 bases). V gave up 4 bases and J gave up 2 bases, with 12 bases separating them. The CDR3 loop spans 15 amino acids. CDR1 LNHDA and CDR2 SQIVND come from the germline V gene (reference sequence). The CDR3 here is CASSSQGMGNQPQHF. The CDR3 DNA reads as TGTGCCAGTAGTAGTCAGGGTATGGGCAATCAGCCCCAGCATTTT. The entire variable domain, with the rest obtained from reference TRBV19 and TRBJ1-5, is as follows: DGGITQSPKYLFRKEGQNVTLSCEQNLNHDAMYWYRQDPGQGLRLIYYSQIVNDFQKGDIAEGYSVSREKKESFPLTVTSAQKNPTAFYLCASSSQGMGNQPQHFGDGTRLSIL.

This sequence joins TRBV25-1 and TRBJ1-6; D call uncertain. The CDR3 spans 16 residues. Germline V gene lookup returns CDR1 MGHDK and CDR2 SYGVNS. V was cut by 3 bases and J by 0 bases, with 9 bases left in between. Here the CDR3 reads CASSETLSSYNSPLHF. For the CDR3, the DNA is TGTGCCAGCAGTGAGACCCTGAGCTCCTATAATTCACCCCTCCACTTT.

This chain links TRBV30 with TRBJ1-2; D is unresolved. The CDR3 runs to 12 residues. The V end lost 4 bases, the J end lost 5 bases, and 11 bases lay between the germline ends. Germline V gene sequence: CDR1 GTSNPN, CDR2 SVGIG (reference sequence). CDR3 protein: CAWIGPRYGYTF. CDR3 nucleotide sequence: TGTGCCTGGATTGGACCGCGGTATGGCTACACCTTC.

This chain uses TRBV9 with TRBJ2-7; the match to TRBD2 covers 13 bases. Germline assignment: CDR1 SGDLS and CDR2 YYNGEE. The CDR3 consists of 15 residues. V was clipped by 0 bases and J by 3 bases; unmatched bases: 0. CDR3: CASSVGTSGGYEQYF. The CDR3 DNA reads as TGTGCCAGCAGCGTAGGGACTAGCGGGGGCTACGAGCAGTACTTC.

The chain has TRBV30 and TRBJ1-5; D gene uncertain. The V gene lost 4 bases and the J gene lost 5 bases, with 12 bases spanning the gap. The CDR3 is made up of 13 amino acids. CDR1 is GTSNPN, CDR2 SVGIG, per germline (reference sequence). Here the CDR3 DNA reads TGTGCCTGGACTTTGACTGGAGATCAGCCCCAGCATTTT. Its translation: CAWTLTGDQPQHF.

The count of this clone is one. This rearrangement joins TRBV6-5 to TRBJ2-3; 7 bases match TRBD1. The CDR3 consists of 14 residues. The V and J ends lost 6 bases and 0 bases, in that order; junction bases with no gene match: 3. Germline CDR1 and CDR2: MNHEY and SVGAGI. CDR3 in DNA: TGTGCCAGCAGGCCGGGACAGAGCACAGATACGCAGTATTTT. Protein product: CASRPGQSTDTQYF.

Note on this clone: The sample carries other DNA sequences with the same CDR3. The chain uses TRBV28 and TRBJ1-2, with D perhaps matching TRBD1 (5 bases). The germline gives CDR1 MDHEN, CDR2 SYDVKM. The CDR3 sequence is 14 residues long. Trimming left V 3 bases short and J 8 bases short, with 16 bases between. The chain's CDR3 is CASSFTQGGYGYTF. CDR3 DNA: TGTGCCAGCAGTTTTACGCAGGGAGGCTACGGCTACACCTTC.

V usage is TRBV20-1 and J usage is TRBJ2-1; D ambiguous. Germline V gene data show CDR1 as DFQATT and CDR2 as SNEGSKA (reference sequence). V was clipped by 5 bases and J by 7 bases, with 9 bases between them. The CDR3 runs to 11 residues. The CDR3 bases are TGCAGTGCTCAACTGGTAAATGAGCAGTTCTTC. Amino acid sequence: CSAQLVNEQFF.

The chain couples TRBV18 to TRBJ2-2; TRBD1 agrees at 9 bases. Germline trimming cut 4 bases from V and 3 bases from J; bases unmatched to any gene: 3. Per germline, CDR1 KGHSH and CDR2 LQKENI. This CDR3 is built from 15 residues. The CDR3 protein is CASSRRTGDTGELFF. CDR3 DNA: TGTGCCAGCTCACGTCGGACAGGGGACACCGGGGAGCTGTTTTTT.

The chain recombines TRBV9 with TRBJ2-2; D not certain. This CDR3 has 15 amino acids. V dropped 4 bases and J dropped 0 bases, with 10 bases sitting between them. The germline gives CDR1 SGDLS, CDR2 YYNGEE. The CDR3 region has the DNA TGTGCCAGCAGCACGGGCCCCCCGAACACCGGGGAGCTGTTTTTT. This sequence encodes CASSTGPPNTGELFF.

This chain connects TRBV5-6 to TRBJ2-5, with TRBD1 matching 8 bases. V shed 4 bases, J shed 5 bases, and the junction held 13 bases outside the gene matches. The CDR3 totals 16 residues. The germline V gene encodes CDR1 SGHDT and CDR2 YYEEEE. The CDR3 DNA follows: TGTGCCAGCAGCACGCCGGGACAGGCTCTTACGGAGACCCAGTACTTC. It codes for CASSTPGQALTETQYF.

The CDR3 coding sequence is TGCGCCAGCAGTCTAACCCGGGACAGAATTGTGGGGTCCTCTGGAAACACCATATATTTT. Translation: CASSLTRDRIVGSSGNTIYF. The rearrangement uses TRBV23-1 and TRBJ1-3, with 7 bases that match TRBD1. TRBV23-1 is noted as an ORF with a role that remains uncertain. With V trimmed by 4 bases and J by 0 bases, 18 bases remained unmatched. This CDR3 region has 20 residues.

This rearrangement joins TRBV27 to TRBJ2-3; 9 nucleotides align to TRBD2. CDR1 and CDR2 from the germline V gene are MNHEY and SMNVEV (reference sequence). Trimming cost V 2 bases and J 6 bases; bases outside gene matches: 12. The CDR3 is made up of 17 amino acids. The CDR3 nucleotides read TGTGCCAGCAGTTTAGATAAGGGACTAGCCGGGGTCGATACGCAGTATTTT. Translation: CASSLDKGLAGVDTQYF.

The CDR3 nucleotides are TGTGCCAGCAGCTTGTTGAGGACGAGTCAGGGGCGATTAGAGGACTACGAGCAGTACTTC. This encodes CASSLLRTSQGRLEDYEQYF. V gene TRBV5-4 combines with J gene TRBJ2-7, with D possibly TRBD1 on 6 matching bases. Germline-derived CDR1 and CDR2 are SGHNT and YYREEE (reference sequence). The CDR3 is 20 amino acids. The V end lost 1 base, the J end lost 3 bases, and 29 bases lay between the germline ends.

This chain connects TRBV11-2 to TRBJ2-7, with a tentative D call TRBD2 (6 bases). The CDR3 runs 17 residues. CDR1 and CDR2 (germline): SGHAT, FQNNGV. V lost 2 bases to trimming and J lost 1 base, with 18 bases between them. The CDR3 reads CASSLQGRDTKSYEQYF. The DNA for the CDR3 is TGTGCCAGCAGCTTACAAGGGCGGGATACTAAATCCTACGAGCAGTACTTC.

This clone appeared a single time. The rearrangement joins TRBV30 to TRBJ1-4; D gene ambiguous. The germline V gene has CDR1 GTSNPN and CDR2 SVGIG (reference sequence). Trimming cost V 5 bases and J 3 bases, with 13 bases left between them. The CDR3 totals 14 residues. The CDR3 region has the DNA TGTGCCTGGGCCTGGGGTGTAGCTAATGAAAAACTGTTTTTT. Residues: CAWAWGVANEKLFF.

This clone occurred once. The CDR3 is CASSVGGTGNTIYF. CDR3 coding DNA: TGTGCCAGCAGCGTAGGGGGCACGGGAAACACCATATATTTT. The V gene is TRBV9, the J gene TRBJ1-3; D possibly corresponds to TRBD1 (5 bases). V gave up 0 bases and J gave up 4 bases, with 8 bases separating them. Germline loops: CDR1 SGDLS, CDR2 YYNGEE. The CDR3 extends over 14 amino acids.